This TCR beta chain was documented in a study of identical twins. Study results and limitations: The presence of invariant MAIT and iNKT cells could partly confound analyses of zero-insertion sequences. Sequences that were beta out-of-frame showed weaker excess twin sharing.

The ends were cut back, 6 bases at V and 1 base at J, with 15 bases in the middle. Germline CDR1 is SQVTM and CDR2 is ANQGSEA. This CDR3 has 14 residues. Turning to this clonotype: Antigen specificity is unknown.

TCRdb itself ran the 5' RACE reads through MiXCR, one entry per CDR3 protein. The table has roughly 700,000 distinct CDR3 sequences, about 9.4% seen once. This sample was also put to use in a study of yellow fever vaccine responses in identical twins.

The TCR sequence derives from a woman under 30 in good health. The source material was PBMCs. The J gene is TRBJ2-5, the V gene TRBV29-1; no reliable D call. The CDR3 nucleotides are TGCAGCGTGGTTGGGCCTCGCCTCCAAGAGACCCAGTACTTC. Protein: CSVVGPRLQETQYF.